The 21 T cell receptor beta chains presented below share a single source sample, sequenced in a study of OX40 agonist ivuxolimab in advanced cancers. Method: immunoSEQ multiplex PCR; TCRdb's copy keeps in-frame clones and lacks some. In the table there are over 35,000 clones, around nine tenths of which are singletons. The sequenced sample was CD4+ or CD8+ T cells sorted from blood, obtained in a trial of the OX40 agonist ivuxolimab. These receptors all stem from an adult with an advanced solid tumor such as melanoma, head and neck, liver or kidney cancer.

This clone has a single count. The chain combines TRBV7-9 with TRBJ1-3; D may be TRBD1 (5 bases). Germline CDR1 is SEHNR and CDR2 is FQNEAQ (reference sequence). This CDR3 has 15 amino acids. V lost 5 bases and J lost 8, with 19 bases in between. The CDR3 coding sequence is TGTGCCAGCAGCCCCCAGGAGCAGGGCGTAGACACCATATATTTT. It codes for CASSPQEQGVDTIYF.

This sequence joins TRBV15 and TRBJ2-7; possible D gene TRBD1, 6 bases. The V and J ends lost 0 bases and 6 bases respectively, with 15 bases between them. In germline, CDR1 is LNHNV, CDR2 YYDKDF (reference sequence). The CDR3 sequence is 15 residues long. CDR3 residues: CATSREGTLRGEQYF. In nucleotides, the CDR3 is TGTGCCACCAGCAGAGAGGGGACACTCCGGGGCGAGCAGTACTTC.

This chain connects TRBV7-8 to TRBJ2-7; 7 bases align to TRBD1. Germline V gene lookup returns CDR1 SGHVS and CDR2 FQNEAQ. The length of the CDR3 is 14 residues. With V trimmed by 8 bases and J by 1 base, 8 bases remained unmatched. CDR3 amino acids: CASFSGTASYEQYF. As DNA, the CDR3 is TGTGCCAGCTTCTCGGGGACAGCTTCCTACGAGCAGTACTTC. The variable domain in full, with the rest retrieved from reference TRBV7-8 and TRBJ2-7, is GAGVSQSPRYKVAKRGQDVALRCDPISGHVSLFWYQQALGQGPEFLTYFQNEAQLDKSGLPSDRFFAERPEGSVSTLKIQRTQQEDSAVYLCASFSGTASYEQYFGPGTRLTVT.

The rearrangement links TRBV6-1 to TRBJ1-1; a possible D gene is TRBD1 (5 bases). Looked up from germline, CDR1 is MNHNS and CDR2 is SASEGT. This CDR3 is 14 amino acids long. V was cut by 7 bases and J by 1 base, with 13 bases left in between. CDR3 sequence: CASIPRVSNTEAFF. Here the CDR3 DNA reads TGTGCCAGCATACCCAGGGTTTCGAACACTGAAGCTTTCTTT.

The sample holds one count of this clone. This chain connects TRBV4-2 to TRBJ1-5; D remains ambiguous. Germline lookup yields CDR1 LGHNA and CDR2 YNFKEQ. This CDR3 region has 15 residues. Trimming stripped 0 bases from V and 9 bases from J, with 15 bases between. The CDR3 nucleotides read TGTGCCAGCAGCCAAGAAAGTGGAGCAGAGCGGCCCCAGCATTTT. It encodes CASSQESGAERPQHF.

The V and J genes are TRBV6-6 and TRBJ1-2; 8 nucleotides match TRBD1. V lost 0 bases, J lost 8 bases, and 8 bases stayed unmatched. This CDR3 spans 15 amino acids. Looked up from germline, CDR1 is MNHNY and CDR2 is SVGAGI (reference sequence). The CDR3 DNA follows: TGTGCCAGCAGTTACTCTCGGACAGGGATGGTCGGCTACACCTTC. Encoded protein: CASSYSRTGMVGYTF.

This chain connects TRBV5-1 to TRBJ1-5; TRBD1 matches 8 bases. CDR3 length: 14 amino acids. CDR1 and CDR2 from the germline V gene are SGHRS and YFSETQ. Trimming cost V 4 bases and J 2 bases; bases outside gene matches: 2. CDR3 protein: CASSPTGGNQPQHF. CDR3 DNA sequence: TGCGCCAGCAGCCCGACAGGGGGCAATCAGCCCCAGCATTTT.

To note about this clone: This CDR3 is also generated by other DNA sequences in the sample. The CDR3 DNA reads as TGTGCCAGAAGCTTGGTCCCCCAGGGGGCTAACGTCTACGAGCAGTACTTC. Protein: CARSLVPQGANVYEQYF. The rearrangement joins TRBV5-3 to TRBJ2-7; 8 bases are a match to TRBD1. TRBV5-3 is given ORF status, its function remaining uncertain. V was pared by 0 bases and J by 3 bases, with 11 bases of the junction left unmatched. The length of the CDR3 is 17 residues.

For this clone: Here the CDR3 omits its conserved ending phenylalanine or tryptophan, so a read error is the likely source. This chain joins TRBV6-6 and TRBJ1-6; 7 nucleotides line up with TRBD1. J gave up 12 bases and V 4 bases, and 6 bases lay outside the gene matches. The germline CDR1 and CDR2 sequences are MNHNY and SVGAGI (reference sequence). CDR3 length: 13 residues. The chain's CDR3 is CASSSTGLKPLHL. The DNA of the CDR3 is TGTGCCAGCAGTTCGACAGGGCTGAAACCCCTCCACCTT.

The chain couples TRBV2 to TRBJ2-1; D may be TRBD1 or TRBD2 (5 bases each). The CDR3 is 13 amino acids. Trimming removed 7 bases at V and 6 bases at J, with 13 bases between. Germline-derived CDR1 and CDR2 are SNHLY and FYNNEI. The CDR3 DNA reads as TGTGCCAGCACTGGGACCCGAAGCAATGAGCAGTTCTTC. Its protein product is CASTGTRSNEQFF.

The chain recombines TRBV6-1 with TRBJ1-1, with D tentatively TRBD1 (5 bases). This CDR3 region has 13 residues. Germline V gene lookup returns CDR1 MNHNS and CDR2 SASEGT. Trimming cost V 6 bases and J 1 base, with 9 bases left between them. This CDR3 is CASRRRENTEAFF. The CDR3 DNA reads TGTGCCAGCAGACGCAGGGAGAACACTGAAGCTTTCTTT.

The rearrangement links TRBV4-1 to TRBJ1-2; D not resolved. CDR1 is MGHRA and CDR2 is YSYEKL in the germline V gene. The V end was cut by 0 bases, the J end by 4 bases, with 9 bases between. The CDR3 has 14 amino acids. The CDR3 protein is CASSQDGQVYGYTF. CDR3 nucleotide sequence: TGCGCCAGCAGCCAAGATGGGCAGGTCTATGGCTACACCTTC.

This sequence joins TRBV5-8 and TRBJ2-3, with D possibly TRBD2 on 6 matching bases. The CDR3 runs 14 residues. Germline V CDR1 and CDR2: SGHTS, YDEGEE. Trimming removed 0 bases from V and 2 bases from J, with 7 bases in between. The CDR3 here is CASSLGLDTDTQYF. CDR3 nucleotide sequence: TGTGCCAGCAGCTTGGGACTAGACACAGATACGCAGTATTTT.

The chain joins TRBV5-4 to TRBJ2-3, with D perhaps TRBD2 (6 bases). The CDR3 extends over 15 amino acids. Trimming pared 4 bases from V and 3 bases from J, leaving 15 bases between. Germline values: CDR1 SGHNT, CDR2 YYREEE (reference sequence). CDR3 sequence reads: CASSPSLEGTDTQYF. The DNA of the CDR3 is TGTGCCAGCAGCCCCTCCTTGGAGGGGACAGATACGCAGTATTTT.

With respect to this clone: A read error may produce the germline difference seen at one junction end. This chain uses TRBV7-7 with TRBJ2-5, with 8 nucleotides matching TRBD1. This CDR3 spans 15 amino acids. Germline-derived CDR1 and CDR2 are SSHAT and FNYEAQ (reference sequence). The CDR3 region has the DNA TGTGCTAGCAGCTTGGGGACAGGCCCGCAAGAGACCCAGTACTTC. Encoded protein: CASSLGTGPQETQYF. The whole variable domain, filled in from reference TRBV7-7 and TRBJ2-5, reads GAGVSQSPRYKVTKRGQDVTLRCDPISSHATLYWYQQALGQGPEFLTYFNYEAQPDKSGLPSDRFSAERPEGSISTLTIQRTEQRDSAMYRCASSLGTGPQETQYFGPGTRLLVL.

The CDR3 DNA is TGTGCCAGCTCAACCGTAGGTAATTCCTACGAGCAGTACTTC. This codes for CASSTVGNSYEQYF. V is TRBV18 and J is TRBJ2-7; D unresolved. Between the trimmed V and J ends, which lost 5 bases and 1 base, there was a span of 12 bases. Germline assignment: CDR1 KGHSH and CDR2 LQKENI. There are 14 residues in the CDR3.

V gene TRBV5-4 combines with J gene TRBJ1-2; no clear D. CDR3 length: 19 amino acids. CDR1 SGHNT and CDR2 YYREEE come from the germline V gene (reference sequence). V lost 4 bases and J lost 0, with 25 bases in between. This CDR3 is CASSQKTLGGMKANYGYTF. Here the CDR3 DNA reads TGTGCCAGCAGCCAAAAGACCCTCGGAGGCATGAAAGCTAACTATGGCTACACCTTC.

This clone was detected a few times. CDR3 sequence (DNA): TGTGCCAGCAGTGGCGTGGCTCAGCCCCAGCATTTT. Translating gives CASSGVAQPQHF. The chain uses TRBV2 and TRBJ1-5, with unresolved D. The CDR3 sequence is 12 residues long. The V end lost 4 bases, the J end lost 6 bases, and 7 bases lay between the germline ends. Germline V gene data show CDR1 as SNHLY and CDR2 as FYNNEI.

The rearrangement uses TRBV5-6 and TRBJ2-3; the D gene is possibly TRBD2 (5 bases). Trimming removed 2 bases from V and 2 bases from J, with 9 bases in between. Germline assignment: CDR1 SGHDT and CDR2 YYEEEE. The CDR3 covers 14 residues. CDR3 coding DNA: TGTGCCAGCAGCTTCTTGAGGGACACAGATACGCAGTATTTT. Translation: CASSFLRDTDTQYF.

The J gene is TRBJ2-7, the V gene TRBV6-5, with D possibly being TRBD2 (5 bases). Between the trimmed V and J ends, which lost 4 bases and 4 bases, there was a span of 14 bases. The length of the CDR3 is 14 residues. CDR1 is MNHEY, CDR2 SVGAGI, per germline. CDR3 sequence reads: CASSSRPEGYEQYF. In DNA, the CDR3 is TGTGCCAGCAGTTCCCGTCCCGAGGGTTACGAGCAGTACTTC.

The genes are TRBV9 and TRBJ2-1, with 10 positions matching TRBD2. The junction had 3 bases not matched to a gene; V was cut back by 1 base and J by 2 bases. This CDR3 is built from 16 residues. CDR1 is SGDLS and CDR2 is YYNGEE in the germline V gene. The CDR3 DNA is TGTGCCAGCAGCGTATCTAGCGGGAGCACCTACAATGAGCAGTTCTTC. It specifies CASSVSSGSTYNEQFF.